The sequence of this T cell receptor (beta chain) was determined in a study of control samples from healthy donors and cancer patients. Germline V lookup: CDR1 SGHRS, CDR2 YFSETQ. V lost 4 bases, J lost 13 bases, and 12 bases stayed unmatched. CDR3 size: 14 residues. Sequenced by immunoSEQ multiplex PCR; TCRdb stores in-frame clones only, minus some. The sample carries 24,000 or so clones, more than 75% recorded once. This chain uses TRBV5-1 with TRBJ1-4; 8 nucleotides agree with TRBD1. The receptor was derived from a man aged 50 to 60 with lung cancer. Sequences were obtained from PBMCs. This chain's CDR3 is CASSLQGQARGLFF. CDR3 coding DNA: TGCGCCAGCAGCCTACAGGGACAGGCTCGCGGACTGTTTTTT.